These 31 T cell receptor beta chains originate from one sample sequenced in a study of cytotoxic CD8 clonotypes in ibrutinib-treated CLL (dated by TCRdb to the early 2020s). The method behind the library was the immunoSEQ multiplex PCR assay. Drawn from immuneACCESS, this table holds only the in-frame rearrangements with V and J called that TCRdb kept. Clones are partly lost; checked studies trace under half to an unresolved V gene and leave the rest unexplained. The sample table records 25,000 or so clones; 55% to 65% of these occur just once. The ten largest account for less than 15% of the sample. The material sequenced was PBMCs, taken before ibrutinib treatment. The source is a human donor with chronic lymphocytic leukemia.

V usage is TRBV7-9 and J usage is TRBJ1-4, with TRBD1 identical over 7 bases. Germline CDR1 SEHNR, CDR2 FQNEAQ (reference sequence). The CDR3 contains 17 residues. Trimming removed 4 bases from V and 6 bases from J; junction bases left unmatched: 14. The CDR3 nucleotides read TGTGCCAGCAGCTCCCCCCGAACGACAGGGTGGTATGAAAAACTGTTTTTT. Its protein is CASSSPRTTGWYEKLFF.

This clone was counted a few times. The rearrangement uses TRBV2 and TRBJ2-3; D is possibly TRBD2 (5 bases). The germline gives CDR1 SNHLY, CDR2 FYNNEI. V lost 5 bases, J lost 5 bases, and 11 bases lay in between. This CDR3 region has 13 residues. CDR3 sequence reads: CASSLSRGDTQYF. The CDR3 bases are TGTGCCAGCAGTCTCAGTCGGGGAGATACGCAGTATTTT.

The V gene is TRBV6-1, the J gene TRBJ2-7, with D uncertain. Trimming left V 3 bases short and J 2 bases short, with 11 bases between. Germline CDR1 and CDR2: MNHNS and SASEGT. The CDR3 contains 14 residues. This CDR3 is CASSESLGPYEQYF. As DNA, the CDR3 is TGTGCCAGCAGTGAGTCGTTGGGCCCCTACGAGCAGTACTTC.

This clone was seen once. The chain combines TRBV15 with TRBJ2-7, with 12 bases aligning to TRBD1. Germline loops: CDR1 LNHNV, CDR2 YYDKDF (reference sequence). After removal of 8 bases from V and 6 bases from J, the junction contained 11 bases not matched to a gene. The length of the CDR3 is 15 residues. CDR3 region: CATAPGQGAQSEQYF. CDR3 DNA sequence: TGTGCCACCGCACCGGGACAGGGGGCGCAAAGCGAGCAGTACTTC.

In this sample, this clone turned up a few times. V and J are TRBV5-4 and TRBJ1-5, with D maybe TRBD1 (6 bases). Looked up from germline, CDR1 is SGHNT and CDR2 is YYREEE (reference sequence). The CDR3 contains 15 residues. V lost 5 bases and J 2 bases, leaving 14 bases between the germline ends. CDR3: CASSVQGMGNQPQHF. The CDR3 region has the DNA TGTGCCAGCAGTGTCCAGGGGATGGGCAATCAGCCCCAGCATTTT.

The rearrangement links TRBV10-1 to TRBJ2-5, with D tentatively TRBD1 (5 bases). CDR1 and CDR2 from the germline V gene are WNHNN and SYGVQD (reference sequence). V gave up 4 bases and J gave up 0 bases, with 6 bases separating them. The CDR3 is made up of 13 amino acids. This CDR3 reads CASSGQYQETQYF. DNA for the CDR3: TGCGCCAGCAGTGGACAGTACCAAGAGACCCAGTACTTC.

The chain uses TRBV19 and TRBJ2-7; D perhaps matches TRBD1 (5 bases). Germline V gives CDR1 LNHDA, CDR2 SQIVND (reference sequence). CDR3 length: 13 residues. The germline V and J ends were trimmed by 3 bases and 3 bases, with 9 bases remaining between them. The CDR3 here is CASSIQGYYEQYF. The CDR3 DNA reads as TGTGCCAGTAGTATCCAGGGATACTACGAGCAGTACTTC.

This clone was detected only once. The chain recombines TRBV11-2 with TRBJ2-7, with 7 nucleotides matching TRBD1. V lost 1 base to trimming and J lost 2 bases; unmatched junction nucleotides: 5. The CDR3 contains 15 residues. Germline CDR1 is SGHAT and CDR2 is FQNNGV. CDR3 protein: CASSLALRGPYEQYF. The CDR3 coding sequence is TGTGCCAGCAGCTTAGCTCTGAGGGGGCCCTACGAGCAGTACTTC.

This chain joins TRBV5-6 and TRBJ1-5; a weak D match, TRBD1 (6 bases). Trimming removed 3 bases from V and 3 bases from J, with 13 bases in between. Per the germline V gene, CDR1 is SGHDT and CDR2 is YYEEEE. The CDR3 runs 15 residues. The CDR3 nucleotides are TGTGCCAGCAGCTCGGCGGGACATTACAATCAGCCCCAGCATTTT. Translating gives CASSSAGHYNQPQHF. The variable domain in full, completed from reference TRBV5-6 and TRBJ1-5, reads DAGVTQSPTHLIKTRGQQVTLRCSPKSGHDTVSWYQQALGQGPQFIFQYYEEEERQRGNFPDRFSGHQFPNYSSELNVNALLLGDSALYLCASSSAGHYNQPQHFGDGTRLSIL.

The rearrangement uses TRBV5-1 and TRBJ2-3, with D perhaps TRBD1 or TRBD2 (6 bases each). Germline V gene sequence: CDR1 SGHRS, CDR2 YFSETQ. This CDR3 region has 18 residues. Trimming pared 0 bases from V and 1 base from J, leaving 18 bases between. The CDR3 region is CASSLVPGGEGGTDTQYF. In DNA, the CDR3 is TGCGCCAGCAGCTTGGTTCCCGGGGGCGAGGGTGGCACAGATACGCAGTATTTT.

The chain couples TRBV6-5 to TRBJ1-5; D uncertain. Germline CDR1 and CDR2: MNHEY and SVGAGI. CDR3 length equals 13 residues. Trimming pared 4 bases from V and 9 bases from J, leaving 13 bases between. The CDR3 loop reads CASSWGPDRPQHF. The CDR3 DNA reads TGTGCCAGCAGTTGGGGTCCCGACCGGCCCCAGCATTTT.

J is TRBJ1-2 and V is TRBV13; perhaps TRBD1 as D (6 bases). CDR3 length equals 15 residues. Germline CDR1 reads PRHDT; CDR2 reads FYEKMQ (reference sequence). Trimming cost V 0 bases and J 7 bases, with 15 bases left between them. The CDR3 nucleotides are TGTGCCAGCAGCTTAGGACCGGGGGCGGCGGCTGGCTACACCTTC. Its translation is CASSLGPGAAAGYTF.

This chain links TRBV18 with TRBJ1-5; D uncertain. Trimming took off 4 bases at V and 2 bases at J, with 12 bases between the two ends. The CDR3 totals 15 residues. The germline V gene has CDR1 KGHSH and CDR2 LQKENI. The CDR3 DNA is TGTGCCAGCTCACTAGCGCAGTTGGGCAATCAGCCCCAGCATTTT. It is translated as CASSLAQLGNQPQHF.

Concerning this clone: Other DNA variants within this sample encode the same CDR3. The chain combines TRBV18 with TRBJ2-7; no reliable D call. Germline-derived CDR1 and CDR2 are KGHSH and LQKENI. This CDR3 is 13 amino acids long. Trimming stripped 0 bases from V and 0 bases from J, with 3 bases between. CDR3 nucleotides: TGTGCCAGCTCACCACCTAACTCCTACGAGCAGTACTTC. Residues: CASSPPNSYEQYF.

CDR3 coding DNA: TGTGCCAGCAGTGCCCCGACAGGGGTGAACACTGAAGCTTTCTTT. Protein: CASSAPTGVNTEAFF. The V and J genes are TRBV27 and TRBJ1-1; 8 bases map to TRBD1. Germline lookup yields CDR1 MNHEY and CDR2 SMNVEV (reference sequence). The CDR3 runs 15 residues. The J segment lost 0 bases and the V segment lost 5 bases, leaving 5 bases of the junction unmatched.

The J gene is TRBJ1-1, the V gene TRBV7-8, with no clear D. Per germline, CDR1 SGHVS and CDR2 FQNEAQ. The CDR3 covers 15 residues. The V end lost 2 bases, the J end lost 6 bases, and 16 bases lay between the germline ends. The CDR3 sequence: CASSLQRGGRPEAFF. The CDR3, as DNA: TGTGCCAGCAGCTTACAACGGGGTGGTCGCCCTGAAGCTTTCTTT.

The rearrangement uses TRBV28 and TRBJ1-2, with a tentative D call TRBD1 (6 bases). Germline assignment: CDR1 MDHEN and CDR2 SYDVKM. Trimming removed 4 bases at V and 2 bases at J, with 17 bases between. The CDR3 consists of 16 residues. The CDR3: CASSSFSPTGNYGYTF. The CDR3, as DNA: TGTGCCAGCAGTTCCTTCTCGCCGACAGGAAACTATGGCTACACCTTC.

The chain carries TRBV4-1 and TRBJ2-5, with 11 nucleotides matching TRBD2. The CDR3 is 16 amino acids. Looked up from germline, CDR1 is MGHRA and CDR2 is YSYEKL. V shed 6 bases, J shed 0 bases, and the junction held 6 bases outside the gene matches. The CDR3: CASSLGLAGHQETQYF. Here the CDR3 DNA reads TGCGCCAGCAGTTTAGGACTAGCGGGCCACCAAGAGACCCAGTACTTC.

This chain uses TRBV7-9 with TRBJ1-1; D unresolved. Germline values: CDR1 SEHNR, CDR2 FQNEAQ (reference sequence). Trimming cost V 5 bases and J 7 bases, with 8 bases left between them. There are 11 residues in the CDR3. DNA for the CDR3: TGTGCCAGCAGCCTTGAGGGTGAAGCTTTCTTT. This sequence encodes CASSLEGEAFF.

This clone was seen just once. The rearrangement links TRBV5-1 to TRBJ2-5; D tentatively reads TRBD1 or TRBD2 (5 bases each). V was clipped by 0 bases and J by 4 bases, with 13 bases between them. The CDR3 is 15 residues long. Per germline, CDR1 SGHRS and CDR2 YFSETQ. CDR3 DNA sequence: TGCGCCAGCAGCTTGGTACAGGCGGCGGGAGAGACCCAGTACTTC. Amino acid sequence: CASSLVQAAGETQYF.

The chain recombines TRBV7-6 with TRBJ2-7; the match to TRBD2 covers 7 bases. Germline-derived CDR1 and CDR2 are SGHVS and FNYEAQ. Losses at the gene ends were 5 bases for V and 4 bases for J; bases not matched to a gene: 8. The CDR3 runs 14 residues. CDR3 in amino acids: CASSNLADPYEQYF. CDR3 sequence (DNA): TGTGCCAGCAGCAATCTAGCGGACCCTTACGAGCAGTACTTC.

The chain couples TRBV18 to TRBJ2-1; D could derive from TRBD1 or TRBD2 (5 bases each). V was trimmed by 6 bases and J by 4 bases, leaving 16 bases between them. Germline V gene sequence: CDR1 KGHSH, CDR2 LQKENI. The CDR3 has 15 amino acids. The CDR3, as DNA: TGTGCCAGCTCCCCAGGGACCGTCGTTTACAATGAGCAGTTCTTC. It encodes CASSPGTVVYNEQFF.

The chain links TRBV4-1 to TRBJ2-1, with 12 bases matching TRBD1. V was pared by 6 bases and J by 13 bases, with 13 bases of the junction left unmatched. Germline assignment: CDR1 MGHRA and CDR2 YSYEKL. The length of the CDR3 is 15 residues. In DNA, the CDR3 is TGCGCCAGCAGGGGACAGGGGGCGTATTCTCGGGAACAGTTCTTC. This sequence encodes CASRGQGAYSREQFF.

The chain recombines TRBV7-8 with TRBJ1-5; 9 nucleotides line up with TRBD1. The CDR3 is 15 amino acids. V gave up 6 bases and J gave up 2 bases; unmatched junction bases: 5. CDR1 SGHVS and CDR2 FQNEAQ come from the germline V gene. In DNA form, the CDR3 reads TGTGCCAGCAGGAGGGACAGGGCGGGCAATCAGCCCCAGCATTTT. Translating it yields CASRRDRAGNQPQHF.

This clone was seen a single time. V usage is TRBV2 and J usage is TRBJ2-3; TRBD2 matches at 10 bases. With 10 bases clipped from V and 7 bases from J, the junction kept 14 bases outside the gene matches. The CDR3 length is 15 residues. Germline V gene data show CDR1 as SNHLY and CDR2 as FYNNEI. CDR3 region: CATSQRGGLYYTQYF. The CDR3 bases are TGTGCCACCTCCCAGCGGGGGGGACTTTACTATACGCAGTATTTT.

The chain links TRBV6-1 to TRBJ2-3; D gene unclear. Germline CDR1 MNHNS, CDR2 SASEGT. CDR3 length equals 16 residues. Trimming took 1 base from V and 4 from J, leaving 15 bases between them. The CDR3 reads CASSEGALDGSDTQYF. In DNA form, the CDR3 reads TGTGCCAGCAGTGAAGGGGCCCTTGATGGATCAGATACGCAGTATTTT.

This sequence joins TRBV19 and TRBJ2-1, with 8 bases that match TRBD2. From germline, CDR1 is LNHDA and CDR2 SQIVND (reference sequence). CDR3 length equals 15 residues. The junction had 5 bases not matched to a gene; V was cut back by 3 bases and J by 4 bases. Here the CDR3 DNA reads TGTGCCAGTAGTATTGCAACGGGAGGGTACAATGAGCAGTTCTTC. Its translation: CASSIATGGYNEQFF.

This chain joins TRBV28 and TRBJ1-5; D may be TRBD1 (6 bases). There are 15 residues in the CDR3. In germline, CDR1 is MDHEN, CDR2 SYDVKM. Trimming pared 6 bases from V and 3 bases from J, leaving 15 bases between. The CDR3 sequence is CASSRVQGLNQPQHF. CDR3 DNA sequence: TGTGCCAGCAGCCGCGTACAGGGACTCAATCAGCCCCAGCATTTT.

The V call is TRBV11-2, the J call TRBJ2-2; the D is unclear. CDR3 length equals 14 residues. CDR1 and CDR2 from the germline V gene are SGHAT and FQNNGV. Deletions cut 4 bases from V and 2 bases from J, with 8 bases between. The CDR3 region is CASSSGFNTGELFF. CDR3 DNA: TGTGCCAGCAGCTCGGGTTTCAACACCGGGGAGCTGTTTTTT.

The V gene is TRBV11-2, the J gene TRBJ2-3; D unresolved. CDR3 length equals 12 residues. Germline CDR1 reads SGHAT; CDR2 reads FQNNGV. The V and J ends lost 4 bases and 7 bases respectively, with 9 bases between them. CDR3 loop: CASSSEQYTQYF. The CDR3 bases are TGTGCCAGCAGCTCTGAGCAATATACGCAGTATTTT.

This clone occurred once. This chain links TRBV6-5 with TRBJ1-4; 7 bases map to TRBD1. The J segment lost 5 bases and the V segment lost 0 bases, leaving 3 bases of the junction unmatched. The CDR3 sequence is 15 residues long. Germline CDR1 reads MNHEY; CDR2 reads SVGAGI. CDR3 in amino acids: CASSYSTGSNEKLFF. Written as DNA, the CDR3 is TGTGCCAGCAGTTACTCGACAGGGTCAAATGAAAAACTGTTTTTT.